The rows below give T cell receptor beta chains drawn from one sample of a study of molecular identifiers for immune sequencing clone quantification. TCRdb recomputed calls from the PCR reads with MiXCR, one row per CDR3 protein. The sample holds about 640,000 distinct CDR3 sequences, around 20% seen once. Source material: naive CD8+ T cells from blood, with Jurkat cell RNA spiked in. These receptors originate from a human donor in good health. Some libraries in this study had Jurkat cell RNA spiked in. Both conserved end residues are part of each CDR3. A D gene is named only where the DNA matches it firmly. Part of the rows lack a size; the others show once, few, many or a class for expanded clones.

clone size,D gene,J gene,V gene,CDR3 protein,CDR3 DNA
many,-,TRBJ2-3,TRBV3-1,CASSQGQGWGTDTQYF,TGTGCCAGCAGCCAAGGTCAAGGCTGGGGTACAGATACGCAGTATTTT
few,-,TRBJ2-2,TRBV9,CASSVGGATGELFF,TGTGCCAGCAGCGTAGGGGGGGCCACCGGGGAGCTGTTTTTT
many,TRBD2,TRBJ2-7,TRBV2,CASSEIGTSGPGEQYF,TGTGCCAGCAGTGAAATTGGGACTAGCGGACCCGGGGAGCAGTACTTC
many,-,TRBJ1-6,TRBV7-2,CASSSRVAENSPLHF,TGTGCCAGCAGCTCCAGGGTAGCGGAGAATTCACCCCTCCACTTT
many,TRBD2,TRBJ2-7,TRBV25-1,CASTSGRPDSYEQYF,TGTGCCAGCACTAGCGGGAGGCCTGACTCCTACGAGCAGTACTTC
-,-,TRBJ2-7,TRBV19,CASRPDRQGSYEQYF,TGTGCCAGTAGGCCCGATCGGCAGGGATCCTACGAGCAGTACTTC
many,TRBD2,TRBJ2-5,TRBV11-2,CASSSVGLADQETQYF,TGTGCCAGCAGCTCCGTGGGACTAGCGGACCAAGAGACCCAGTACTTC
many,TRBD1,TRBJ2-3,TRBV7-2,CASSLVGTATDTQYF,TGTGCCAGCAGCTTAGTCGGGACAGCCACAGATACGCAGTATTTT
-,-,TRBJ1-1,TRBV20-1,CSARDSGFTEAFF,TGCAGTGCTAGAGATTCGGGTTTTACTGAAGCTTTCTTT
many,TRBD1,TRBJ2-2,TRBV6-6,CASSGRDRITGELFF,TGTGCCAGCAGTGGCCGGGACAGGATAACCGGGGAGCTGTTTTTT
few,-,TRBJ1-2,TRBV7-9,CASNLHNYGYTF,TGTGCCAGCAACTTGCATAACTATGGCTACACCTTC
many,-,TRBJ2-4,TRBV13,CASSLEPQGSKNIQYF,TGTGCCAGCAGCTTAGAGCCCCAGGGTTCAAAAAACATTCAGTACTTC
-,-,TRBJ2-1,TRBV6-2/TRBV6-3,CASSYSEEGYNEQFF,TGTGCCAGCAGTTACTCTGAGGAGGGCTACAATGAGCAGTTCTTC
many,TRBD2,TRBJ2-5,TRBV2,CASSDGSGNHQETQYF,TGTGCCAGCAGTGACGGAAGCGGGAATCACCAAGAGACCCAGTACTTC
few,TRBD1,TRBJ2-2,TRBV12-3/TRBV12-4,CASSLYRLIGTGTTGELFF,TGTGCCAGCAGTTTATATCGTCTTATCGGGACAGGGACCACCGGGGAGCTGTTTTTT
many,-,TRBJ2-7,TRBV20-1,CSASRGLGEQYF,TGCAGTGCTAGCAGGGGATTGGGCGAGCAGTACTTC
-,TRBD1,TRBJ1-4,TRBV9,CASSLAGTGAEKLFF,TGTGCCAGCAGCCTAGCCGGGACAGGGGCTGAAAAACTGTTTTTT
-,TRBD1,TRBJ2-1,TRBV4-2,CASSQDRTGGYNEQFF,TGTGCCAGCAGCCAAGATCGGACAGGGGGTTACAATGAGCAGTTCTTC
many,-,TRBJ2-3,TRBV7-9,CASSSNLRESDTQYF,TGTGCCAGCAGCTCCAACCTACGAGAGTCAGATACGCAGTATTTT
many,-,TRBJ2-7,TRBV20-1,CSVGDLSSYEQYF,TGCAGTGTCGGTGACCTGAGCTCCTACGAGCAGTACTTC
many,TRBD2,TRBJ2-3,TRBV20-1,CSARDRERESTDTQYF,TGCAGTGCTAGAGATAGAGAGCGGGAGAGCACAGATACGCAGTATTTT